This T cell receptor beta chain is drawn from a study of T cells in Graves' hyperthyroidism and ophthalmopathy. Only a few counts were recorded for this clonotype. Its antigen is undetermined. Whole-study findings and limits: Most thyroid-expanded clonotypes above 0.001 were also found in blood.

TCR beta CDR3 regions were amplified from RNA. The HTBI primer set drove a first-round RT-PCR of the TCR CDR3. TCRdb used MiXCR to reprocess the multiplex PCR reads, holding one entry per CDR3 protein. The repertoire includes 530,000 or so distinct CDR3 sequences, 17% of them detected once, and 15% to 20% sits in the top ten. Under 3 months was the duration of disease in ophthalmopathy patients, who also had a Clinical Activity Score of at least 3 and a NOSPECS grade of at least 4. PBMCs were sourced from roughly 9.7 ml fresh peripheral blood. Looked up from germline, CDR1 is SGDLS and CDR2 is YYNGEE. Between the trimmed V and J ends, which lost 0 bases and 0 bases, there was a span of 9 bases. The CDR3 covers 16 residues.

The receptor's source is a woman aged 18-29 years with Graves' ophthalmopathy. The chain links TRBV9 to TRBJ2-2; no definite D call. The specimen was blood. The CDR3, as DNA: TGTGCCAGCAGCGTAGAGGTCTACTCGAACACCGGGGAGCTGTTTTTT. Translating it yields CASSVEVYSNTGELFF.